The rows below give T cell receptor beta chains drawn from one sample of a study of response to subunit inactivated influenza vaccine. MiXCR, run by TCRdb on the RT-PCR reads, gives a single entry per CDR3 protein. Of almost 600,000 distinct CDR3 sequences listed, approximately 15% are singletons. This specimen was PBMCs from blood, taken 11 to 12 days after vaccination. The receptors here all came from a man aged 50 or older who received an inactivated influenza vaccine. Both conserved end residues are part of each CDR3. D genes are given only for firm matches. For some rows the clone size is stated as once, few or many, or as a class when expanded; others skip it.

NA	TRBJ1-3	NA	TRBV20-1	TGCAGTGCTAGAGGGAACGGCCACCCTGGAAACACCATATATTTT	CSARGNGHPGNTIYF
many	TRBJ2-2	NA	TRBV9	TGTGCCAGCAGCGTAGACGGGGGTCTTTCCACCGGGGAGCTGTTTTTT	CASSVDGGLSTGELFF
NA	TRBJ1-2	TRBD1	TRBV12-3/TRBV12-4	TGTGCCAGCAGTCTCGGGACAGGTGGCTACACCTTC	CASSLGTGGYTF
few	TRBJ1-1	NA	TRBV28	TGTGCCAGCAGTTACCCCCCTGGAGGTTTCGTCTCTGATTCGAACACTGAAGCTTTCTTT	CASSYPPGGFVSDSNTEAFF
few	TRBJ1-4	TRBD1	TRBV5-1	TGCGCCAGCAGCTCCAGGGGGGATAATGAAAAACTGTTTTTT	CASSSRGDNEKLFF
NA	TRBJ2-2	NA	TRBV20-1	TGCAGTGCTAGAAGAATCCCAGTCGGCACCGGGGAGCTGTTTTTT	CSARRIPVGTGELFF
few	TRBJ2-1	NA	TRBV7-8	TGTGCCAGCAGCACCGGGACACACCCCACCAATGAGCAGTTCTTC	CASSTGTHPTNEQFF
NA	TRBJ1-2	NA	TRBV21-1	TGTGCCAGCATGAGGGACCTTGGCTACACCTTC	CASMRDLGYTF
few	TRBJ2-5	TRBD1	TRBV20-1	TGCAGTGCGGCTACAGGGGGCGCTTGGCAAGAGACCCAGTACTTC	CSAATGGAWQETQYF
NA	TRBJ1-4	NA	TRBV5-1	TGCGCCAGCAGCTCGAGATGGATGACGGGGGAGGGAAAACTGTTTTTT	CASSSRWMTGEGKLFF
NA	TRBJ2-7	TRBD1	TRBV7-9	TGTGCCAGCAGCCAACAGGGACAGGGGCTCGAGCAGTACTTC	CASSQQGQGLEQYF
once	TRBJ2-1	TRBD2	TRBV20-1	TGCAGTGCTGGCAAGACTAGCGGGAGCTCCTACAATGAGCAGTTCTTC	CSAGKTSGSSYNEQFF
NA	TRBJ2-1	NA	TRBV4-3	TGCGCCAGCAGCCAAGATTGGACGGGGAAACCATGGGAGCAGTTCTTC	CASSQDWTGKPWEQFF
few	TRBJ1-1	NA	TRBV12-3/TRBV12-4	TGTGCCAGCAGTCTCCGGGCAGGGAACACTGAAGCTTTCTTT	CASSLRAGNTEAFF
NA	TRBJ2-7	TRBD1	TRBV10-3	TGTGCCATCAGTGCGAGAGAAGACAGGGCCTACGAGCAGTACTTC	CAISAREDRAYEQYF
NA	TRBJ2-2	NA	TRBV19	TGTGCCAGTAGTATGCCTAGCCGGAGGGCCAACACCGGGGAGCTGTTTTTT	CASSMPSRRANTGELFF
few	TRBJ1-1	NA	TRBV20-1	TGCAGTGCACACAGGTGGAAAGCTTTCTTT	CSAHRWKAFF
NA	TRBJ1-2	NA	TRBV6-2/TRBV6-3	TGTGCCAGCAGTTACTCTGGTAGGAGAGTTGGCTACACCTTC	CASSYSGRRVGYTF
NA	TRBJ2-2	NA	TRBV14	TGTGCCAGCAGCCCCCGGTGGAGTCCCGGGGAGCTGTTTTTT	CASSPRWSPGELFF
NA	TRBJ2-7	TRBD1	TRBV28	TGTGCCAGCAGTTTGCACACACAGGGGACCTTCTACGAGCAGTACTTC	CASSLHTQGTFYEQYF
NA	TRBJ2-6	NA	TRBV6-1	TGTGCCAGCAGGGGAGCGACAGGAGCCTCTCTGGGGGCCAACGTCCTGACTTTC	CASRGATGASLGANVLTF
NA	TRBJ2-1	TRBD1	TRBV5-5	TGTGCCAGCAGTTGGCGGGGACAGGGGACTGGAAATGAGCAGTTCTTC	CASSWRGQGTGNEQFF
many	TRBJ2-7	NA	TRBV28	TGTGCCAGCAGTCCCCGGGGGGCCTCCTACGAGCAGTACTTC	CASSPRGASYEQYF
few	TRBJ2-5	TRBD2	TRBV5-5	TGTGCCAGCAGCCCATCGCTAGCGGGAGGACGGGAGACCCAGTACTTC	CASSPSLAGGRETQYF
few	TRBJ2-3	NA	TRBV28	TGTGCCAGCAGCGCCTCGAGAGGGGGGGCGGGAACGCAGTATTTT	CASSASRGGAGTQYF
few	TRBJ1-1	NA	TRBV29-1	TGCAGCGTTGAACGGCCGGTGAACACTGAAGCTTTCTTT	CSVERPVNTEAFF
NA	TRBJ2-5	NA	TRBV20-1	TGCAGTGCTAGGAGTGGACCGTACAAGACAGAGACCCAGTACTTC	CSARSGPYKTETQYF
few	TRBJ2-6	NA	TRBV4-3	TGCGCCAGCAGCCAAAGGGGTCAAGTCTCTGGGGCCAACGTCCTGACTTTC	CASSQRGQVSGANVLTF
many	TRBJ2-7	TRBD1	TRBV12-3/TRBV12-4	TGTGCCAGGTACAGGGGAACCTACGAGCAGTACTTC	CARYRGTYEQYF
NA	TRBJ1-3	NA	TRBV6-1	TGTGCCAGCCTCGGGGGAGGGGGAAACACCATATATTTT	CASLGGGGNTIYF
few	TRBJ2-1	NA	TRBV18	TGTGCCAGCTCACCACTGTACAGGGATCTCTACAATGAGCAGTTCTTC	CASSPLYRDLYNEQFF
NA	TRBJ1-1	NA	TRBV27	TGTGCCAGCAGTTTATCTGCAGGGGTGGAATCCACTGAAGCTTTCTTT	CASSLSAGVESTEAFF
few	TRBJ2-3	NA	TRBV29-1	TGCAGCGTGACGGGGACCCCTAGCACAGATACGCAGTATTTT	CSVTGTPSTDTQYF
NA	TRBJ2-3	TRBD1	TRBV7-2	TGTGCCAGCAGCGGAACAGGGGGTTCAGATACGCAGTATTTT	CASSGTGGSDTQYF
few	TRBJ2-3	NA	TRBV7-7	TGTGCTAGCAGCCCCCGGGGAGGGGGCAGCACAGATACGCAGTATTTT	CASSPRGGGSTDTQYF
NA	TRBJ2-2	NA	TRBV11-2	TGTGCCAGCAGCTCCGACACTTATCGACCAACCGGGGAGCTGTTTTTT	CASSSDTYRPTGELFF
few	TRBJ2-3	TRBD1	TRBV20-1	TGCAGTGCTAGGACACAGGGGGCGAGAGAGAATACGCAGTATTTT	CSARTQGARENTQYF
NA	TRBJ2-1	NA	TRBV20-1	TGCAGTGTCTCGGAGAGCTCCTACAATGAGCAGTTCTTC	CSVSESSYNEQFF
few	TRBJ2-7	TRBD1	TRBV20-1	TGCAGTGCTAGGGGACGACAGGGACCCTATTACGAGCAGTACTTC	CSARGRQGPYYEQYF
few	TRBJ2-3	NA	TRBV10-3	TGTGCCTCTCACGGGGCTCTCAAAAGCACAGATACGCAGTATTTT	CASHGALKSTDTQYF
few	TRBJ2-6	NA	TRBV6-5	TGTGCCAGCAGTTACGGCCCTAATCTTGGGGCCAACGTCCTGACTTTC	CASSYGPNLGANVLTF
many	TRBJ2-2	NA	TRBV12-3/TRBV12-4	TGTGCCAGCAGTATCACCGGGGAGCTGTTTTTT	CASSITGELFF